What follows describes a single TCR beta chain. The data stem from a study of blood T cell repertoires in COVID-19. The CDR3 runs to 13 residues. Germline V gene sequence: CDR1 SGHTA, CDR2 FQGNSA. V gave up 1 base and J gave up 8 bases; unmatched junction bases: 3. Produced via immunoSEQ multiplex PCR; TCRdb's table is partial and in-frame only. The sample includes a few hundred thousand clones, 70% to 90% of them seen just once. The sequencing input was PBMCs or T cells enriched from blood (not recorded which). The V call is TRBV7-2, the J call TRBJ1-2, with TRBD1 matching 8 bases. This receptor was taken from a woman aged 25 to 39 who had recovered from COVID-19. The CDR3 DNA is TGTGCCAGCAGCTTAGGGACAGGGTACGGCTACACCTTC. Translation: CASSLGTGYGYTF.